This T cell receptor beta chain originates from a study of human T cells and chemical hapten exposure. This clonotype was picked up many times. Trimming left V 1 base short and J 5 bases short, with 6 bases between. Germline CDR1 SEHNR, CDR2 FQNEAQ (reference sequence). The CDR3 has 13 residues. Methods used by the authors: Sample TCR totals centred on a median of around 100,000, ranging roughly 20,000 to 690,600. TCRdb re-derived calls from the RACE reads in MiXCR, one entry per CDR3 protein. The V and J calls were determined by TCRdb, not by the authors. The sample yields about 120,000 distinct CDR3 sequences, approximately 12% seen once. Time point reported: pre-sensitization, week 0. Treatment of the sample: therapeutic diphenylcyclopropenone sensitization with weekly scalp DPC.

Sequenced material: whole blood, taken in connection with sensitization to the hapten diphenylcyclopropenone (DPC). The sequence was collected from a young woman with alopecia areata. Some clones in this sample may be carry-over from other donors' samples. The chain combines TRBV7-9 with TRBJ2-1; D call uncertain. CDR3 residues: CASSLELNNEQFF. The CDR3 region has the DNA TGTGCCAGCAGCTTAGAACTGAACAATGAGCAGTTCTTC.